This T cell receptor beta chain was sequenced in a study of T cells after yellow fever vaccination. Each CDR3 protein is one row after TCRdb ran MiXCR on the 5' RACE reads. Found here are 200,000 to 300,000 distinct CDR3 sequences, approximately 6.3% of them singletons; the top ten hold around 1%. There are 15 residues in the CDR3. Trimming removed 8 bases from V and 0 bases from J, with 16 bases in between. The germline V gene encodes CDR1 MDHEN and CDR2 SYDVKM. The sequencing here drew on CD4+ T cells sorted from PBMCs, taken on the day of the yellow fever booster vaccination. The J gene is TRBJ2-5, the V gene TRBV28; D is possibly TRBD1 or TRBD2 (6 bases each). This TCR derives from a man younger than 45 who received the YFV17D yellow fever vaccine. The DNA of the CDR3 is TGTGCCAGCGGAGGGGGGCCGGTAAACCAAGAGACCCAGTACTTC. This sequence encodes CASGGGPVNQETQYF.